This T cell receptor beta chain was found in a study of tumor-infiltrating lymphocytes in localized non-small cell lung cancer. Whole-study findings and limits: Tumor T-cell fraction was not associated with recurrence-free survival.

The method was immunoSEQ multiplex PCR; TCRdb's version includes in-frame clones alone and lacks a portion of them. The sample carries approximately 15,000 clones, about 45% recorded once. This CDR3 contains 13 residues. Germline CDR1 and CDR2: MNHEY and SMNVEV (reference sequence). Trimming shortened V by 5 bases and J by 4 bases, and 12 bases separated the two germline ends. About this clone: Its antigen is as yet unknown.

The TCR comes from a human donor with non-small cell lung cancer. Sequenced material: lung tumor tissue. The V gene is TRBV27, the J gene TRBJ2-7; the D gene is possibly TRBD1 (5 bases). CDR3 sequence reads: CASSEDTYYEQYF. In nucleotides, the CDR3 is TGTGCCAGCAGTGAGGACACATATTACGAGCAGTACTTC.